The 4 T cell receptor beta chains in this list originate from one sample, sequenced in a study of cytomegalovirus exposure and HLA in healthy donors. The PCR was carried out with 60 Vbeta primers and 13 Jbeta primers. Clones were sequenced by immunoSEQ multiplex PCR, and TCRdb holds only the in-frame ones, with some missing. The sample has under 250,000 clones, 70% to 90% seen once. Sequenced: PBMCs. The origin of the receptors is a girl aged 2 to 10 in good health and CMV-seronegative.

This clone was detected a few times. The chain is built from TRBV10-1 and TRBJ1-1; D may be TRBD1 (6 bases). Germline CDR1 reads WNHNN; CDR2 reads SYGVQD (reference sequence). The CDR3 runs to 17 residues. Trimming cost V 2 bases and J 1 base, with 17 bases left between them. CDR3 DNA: TGCGCCAGCAGTGAGATTGGCAGGGGTTTGAGGAACACTGAAGCTTTCTTT. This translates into CASSEIGRGLRNTEAFF.

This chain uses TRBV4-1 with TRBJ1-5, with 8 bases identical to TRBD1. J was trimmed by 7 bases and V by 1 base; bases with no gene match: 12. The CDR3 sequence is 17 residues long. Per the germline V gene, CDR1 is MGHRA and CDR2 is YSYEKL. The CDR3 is CASSQGRGRDRRQPQHF. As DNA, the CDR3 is TGCGCCAGCAGCCAAGGGAGAGGCCGGGACAGGCGGCAGCCCCAGCATTTT.

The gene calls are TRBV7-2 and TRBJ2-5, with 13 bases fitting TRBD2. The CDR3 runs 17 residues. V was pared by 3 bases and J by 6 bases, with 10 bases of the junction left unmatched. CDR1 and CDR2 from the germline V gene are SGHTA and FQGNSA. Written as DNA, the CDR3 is TGTGCCAGCAGCTTTTTCTCCACTAGCGGGGGGGCGCAGACCCAGTACTTC. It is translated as CASSFFSTSGGAQTQYF.

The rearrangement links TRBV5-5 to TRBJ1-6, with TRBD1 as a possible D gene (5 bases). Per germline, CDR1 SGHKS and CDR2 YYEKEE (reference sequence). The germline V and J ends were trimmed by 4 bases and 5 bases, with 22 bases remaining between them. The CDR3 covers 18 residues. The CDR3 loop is CASSPTVIDLYHNSPLHF. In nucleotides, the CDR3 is TGTGCCAGCAGCCCGACAGTTATCGATCTCTACCATAATTCACCCCTCCACTTT.